What follows are 10 T cell receptor beta chains derived from one specimen sequenced in a study of T cells expressing NK-cell markers. TCRdb re-called the 5' RACE reads and shows each CDR3 protein once, DNA omitted. Seen in this sample are 200,000 to 300,000 distinct CDR3 sequences; the ten most common clones hold 3.5% to 5%. The specimen sequenced was blood T cells: a sorted CD56 or NKG2C T cell subset, CD4+ or CD8+ T cells, or bulk PBMC T cells (not recorded which). The receptors here all came from a woman between 18 and 69 years old in good health.

The chain uses TRBV30 and TRBJ2-5; TCRdb indicates TRBD1, and absent DNA this call remains unverified. The CDR3 has 16 residues. Germline V gene lookup returns CDR1 GTSNPN and CDR2 SVGIG (reference sequence). CDR3 residues: CAWRFPGRGAQETQYF.

The gene calls are TRBV28 and TRBJ1-1; TCRdb picks TRBD1, but there is no DNA to check that call. The CDR3 length is 13 residues. Germline CDR1 and CDR2: MDHEN and SYDVKM. CDR3 sequence: CASSRQSNTEAFF.

The V gene is TRBV20-1, the J gene TRBJ1-5; TCRdb outputs TRBD1, but without DNA this stays unchecked. Looked up from germline, CDR1 is DFQATT and CDR2 is SNEGSKA (reference sequence). The CDR3 contains 14 residues. The CDR3 spells CSASAQGGNQPQHF.

The chain is built from TRBV29-1 and TRBJ2-1; TCRdb selects TRBD1, and the lack of DNA leaves this call unchecked. Germline V lookup: CDR1 SQVTM, CDR2 ANQGSEA. CDR3 length equals 12 residues. The CDR3 spells CSGQGTMNEQFF.

The rearrangement joins TRBV6-5 to TRBJ2-5; TCRdb selects TRBD2, and the lack of DNA leaves this call unchecked. The length of the CDR3 is 15 residues. Germline-derived CDR1 and CDR2 are MNHEY and SVGAGI. The CDR3 sequence: CASSFDSGGGVTQYF.

V is TRBV18 and J is TRBJ2-6; TCRdb designates TRBD1, a call that cannot be tested without DNA. Germline CDR1 KGHSH, CDR2 LQKENI. CDR3 length: 17 amino acids. CDR3 sequence reads: CASSQGQGLSGANVLTF. The full variable domain, rest sourced from reference TRBV18 and TRBJ2-6, is NAGVMQNPRHLVRRRGQEARLRCSPMKGHSHVYWYRQLPEEGLKFMVYLQKENIIDESGMPKERFSAEFPKEGPSILRIQQVVRGDSAAYFCASSQGQGLSGANVLTFGAGSRLTVL.

The chain combines TRBV7-2 with TRBJ1-2. This CDR3 is 13 amino acids long. CDR1 and CDR2 (germline): SGHTA, FQGNSA. CDR3 region: CASTGPGRDGYTF.

The chain couples TRBV12-3 or TRBV12-4 to TRBJ2-4. The CDR3 contains 13 residues. The chain's CDR3 is CASSYLAKNIQYF.

The rearrangement links TRBV5-4 to TRBJ1-1. Per the germline V gene, CDR1 is SGHNT and CDR2 is YYREEE (reference sequence). The CDR3 extends over 16 amino acids. Here the CDR3 reads CASSFVSRSMNTEAFF.

This chain links TRBV20-1 with TRBJ2-3; TCRdb's D call of TRBD2 is untestable without DNA. CDR3 length equals 14 residues. Germline CDR1 reads DFQATT; CDR2 reads SNEGSKA (reference sequence). This CDR3 reads CSAGSGRAPDTQYF.